This TCR beta chain comes out of a study of cytomegalovirus exposure and HLA in healthy donors. Study conclusions and caveats: Reports state that TCR beta sequences accurately predicted most subjects' HLA-A and HLA-B alleles. According to an earlier analysis, most TCR beta V segments yielded productive rearrangements about 90% or about 30% of the time. Presence/absence analyses supposed approximately even sequencing depth among donors. Usually a TCR sequence was rare, but some public TCRs were found in many donors.

Trimming removed 5 bases at V and 7 bases at J, with 12 bases between. The CDR3 extends over 14 amino acids. Looked up from germline, CDR1 is MDHEN and CDR2 is SYDVKM. For this clone: The antigen is not known.

The PCR was carried out with 60 Vbeta primers and 13 Jbeta primers. Assay used: immunoSEQ multiplex PCR; TCRdb lists only in-frame clones, some missing. The sample has some 100,000 clones; 60% to 85% are singletons. Sequencing used PBMCs. The V and J genes are TRBV28 and TRBJ1-6; weak D call: TRBD1 (6 bases). This clonotype originated in a man aged 50 or older in good health and CMV-seropositive. CDR3 sequence: CASSLTGLNSPLHF. Here the CDR3 DNA reads TGTGCCAGCAGTCTCACAGGGTTAAATTCACCCCTCCACTTT.